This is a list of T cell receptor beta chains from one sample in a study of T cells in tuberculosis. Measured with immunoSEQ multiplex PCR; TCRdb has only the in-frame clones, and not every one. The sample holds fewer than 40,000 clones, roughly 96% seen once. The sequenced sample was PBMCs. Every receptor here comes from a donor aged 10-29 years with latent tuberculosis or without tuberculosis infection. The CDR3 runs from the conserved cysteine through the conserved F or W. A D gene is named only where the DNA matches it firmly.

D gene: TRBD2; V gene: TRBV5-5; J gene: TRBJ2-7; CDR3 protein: CASSYPGGNEQYF; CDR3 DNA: TGTGCCAGCAGCTACCCGGGGGGGAATGAGCAGTACTTC
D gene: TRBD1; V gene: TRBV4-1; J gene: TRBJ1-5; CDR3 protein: CASSQDLGQGNQPQHF; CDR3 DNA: TGCGCCAGCAGCCAAGATTTAGGACAGGGTAATCAGCCCCAGCATTTT
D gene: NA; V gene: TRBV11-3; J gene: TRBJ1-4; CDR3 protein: CASSSPSVAVEKLFF; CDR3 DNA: TGTGCCAGCAGCTCCCCGTCAGTAGCAGTGGAAAAACTGTTTTTT
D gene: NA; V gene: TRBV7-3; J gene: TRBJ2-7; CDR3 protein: CASSLNSGYEQYF; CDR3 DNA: TGTGCCAGCAGCTTAAATTCAGGTTACGAGCAGTACTTC
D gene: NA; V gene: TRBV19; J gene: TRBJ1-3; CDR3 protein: CAARATDSSGNTIYF; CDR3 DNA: TGTGCCGCCCGGGCGACAGATAGCTCTGGAAACACCATATATTTT
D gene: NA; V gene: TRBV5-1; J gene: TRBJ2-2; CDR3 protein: CASSFVSGSNTGELFF; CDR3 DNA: TGCGCCAGCAGCTTCGTCAGCGGTTCGAACACCGGGGAGCTGTTTTTT
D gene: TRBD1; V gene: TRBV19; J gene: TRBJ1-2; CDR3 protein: CASSPWTGLSYGYTF; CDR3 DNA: TGTGCCAGTAGTCCTTGGACAGGGTTAAGCTATGGCTACACCTTC
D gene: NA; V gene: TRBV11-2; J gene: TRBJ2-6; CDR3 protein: CASSLRPGQLSGANVLTF; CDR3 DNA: TGTGCCAGCAGCTTAAGGCCTGGACAGCTCTCTGGGGCCAACGTCCTGACTTTC
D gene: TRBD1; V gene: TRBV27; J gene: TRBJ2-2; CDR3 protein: CASSLGQYTGELFF; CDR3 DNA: TGTGCCAGCAGTTTGGGACAGTACACCGGGGAGCTGTTTTTT
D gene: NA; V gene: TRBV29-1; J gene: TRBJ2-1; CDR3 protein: CSALRGGNEQFF; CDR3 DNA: TGCAGCGCCCTAAGGGGTGGCAATGAGCAGTTCTTC
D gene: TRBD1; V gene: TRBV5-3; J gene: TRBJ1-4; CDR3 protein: CAREVTGKEEKLFF; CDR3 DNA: TGTGCCAGGGAGGTGACAGGGAAAGAGGAAAAACTGTTTTTT
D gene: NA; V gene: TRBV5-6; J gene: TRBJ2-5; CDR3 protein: CASSLVHEQETQYF; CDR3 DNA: TGTGCCAGCAGCTTAGTACACGAACAAGAGACCCAGTACTTC
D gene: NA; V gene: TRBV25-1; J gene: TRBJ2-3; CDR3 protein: CASSDQRNTDTQYF; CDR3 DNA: TGTGCCAGCAGTGATCAGCGGAACACAGATACGCAGTATTTT
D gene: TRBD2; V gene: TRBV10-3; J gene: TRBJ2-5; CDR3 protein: CAAITSGRGRETQYF; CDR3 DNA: TGTGCCGCGATCACTAGCGGGAGGGGGAGGGAGACCCAGTACTTC
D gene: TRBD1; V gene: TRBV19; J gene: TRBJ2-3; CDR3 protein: CASSNRGQGIGGTDTQYF; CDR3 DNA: TGTGCCAGTAGTAATAGGGGACAGGGGATCGGGGGCACAGATACGCAGTATTTT